The 20 T cell receptor beta chains presented below share a single source sample, sequenced in a study of T cells in Graves' hyperthyroidism and ophthalmopathy. Amplification yielded TCR beta CDR3 regions, with RNA transcripts as the source. During a first-round RT-PCR of the TCR CDR3, the HTBI primer set was used. TCRdb re-analysed the multiplex PCR reads in MiXCR, keeping a single row per CDR3 protein. The data show fewer than 350,000 distinct CDR3 sequences, roughly 15% seen once. The sample consisted of blood. These TCRs come from a woman aged 50 to 60 with Graves' hyperthyroidism that later progressed to Graves' ophthalmopathy.

This clonotype was counted at least ten times. This chain links TRBV7-9 with TRBJ2-7, with TRBD2 matching 8 bases. Trimming took 2 bases from V and 5 from J; bases not matched to a gene: 2. This CDR3 region has 13 residues. Germline values: CDR1 SEHNR, CDR2 FQNEAQ (reference sequence). The CDR3 nucleotides read TGTGCCAGCAGCTTACTTAGCGGGGACGAGCAGTACTTC. Encoded protein: CASSLLSGDEQYF.

This clonotype was counted at least ten times. This chain joins TRBV28 and TRBJ1-1; D is unresolved. Trimming removed 3 bases at V and 11 bases at J, with 13 bases between. This CDR3 is 12 amino acids long. CDR1 MDHEN and CDR2 SYDVKM come from the germline V gene. The CDR3 protein is CASSFISSRAFF. The CDR3 DNA sequence: TGTGCCAGCAGTTTCATCTCCAGCAGGGCTTTCTTT.

This clonotype has a count of ten or more. The chain recombines TRBV27 with TRBJ2-3, with D uncertain. V shed 5 bases and J shed 0 bases, with 12 bases lying between them. The germline gives CDR1 MNHEY, CDR2 SMNVEV (reference sequence). CDR3 length: 15 residues. CDR3 protein: CASSPAPLSTDTQYF. Written as DNA, the CDR3 is TGTGCCAGCAGTCCGGCCCCTCTCAGCACAGATACGCAGTATTTT.

This clonotype was counted ten times or more. V is TRBV7-8 and J is TRBJ2-2; possibly TRBD2 for D (6 bases). CDR3 length: 13 residues. Germline V gene data show CDR1 as SGHVS and CDR2 as FQNEAQ. V lost 4 bases and J 6 bases, leaving 9 bases between the germline ends. CDR3 nucleotide sequence: TGTGCCAGCAGCTACGGGACTGCCGGGGAGCTGTTTTTT. The encoded protein is CASSYGTAGELFF.

This clonotype was seen a handful of times. The V call is TRBV20-1, the J call TRBJ2-7, with 8 bases identical to TRBD1. The germline gives CDR1 DFQATT, CDR2 SNEGSKA (reference sequence). Trimming removed 3 bases from V and 1 base from J; junction bases left unmatched: 5. This CDR3 contains 14 residues. CDR3: CSARATGASYEQYF. The DNA for the CDR3 is TGCAGTGCTAGGGCGACAGGGGCGTCCTACGAGCAGTACTTC.

In this sample, this clonotype turned up many times. This rearrangement joins TRBV7-2 to TRBJ2-1; the match to TRBD2 covers 7 bases. V gave up 5 bases and J gave up 4 bases; unmatched junction bases: 20. In germline, CDR1 is SGHTA, CDR2 FQGNSA. The CDR3 is 19 residues long. The CDR3 bases are TGTGCCAGCAGCCAACTTTCGGGACTACTAGACTCCCGGTACAATGAGCAGTTCTTC. It specifies CASSQLSGLLDSRYNEQFF.

This clonotype has a handful of counts. The chain employs TRBV15 and TRBJ1-4; D remains unclear. Germline CDR1 LNHNV, CDR2 YYDKDF (reference sequence). This CDR3 region has 13 residues. The ends were cut back, 0 bases at V and 8 bases at J, with 7 bases in the middle. Here the CDR3 reads CATSRDGNEKLFF. The DNA of the CDR3 is TGTGCCACCAGCAGAGATGGGAACGAAAAACTGTTTTTT.

This clonotype showed up many times. Here the CDR3 reads CSARDPLGQGSLGYTF. DNA for the CDR3: TGCAGTGCTAGAGACCCCTTGGGACAGGGTTCTCTTGGCTACACCTTC. This chain links TRBV20-1 with TRBJ1-2; TRBD1 agrees at 9 bases. Trimming cost V 0 bases and J 7 bases; bases outside gene matches: 12. Germline CDR1 reads DFQATT; CDR2 reads SNEGSKA (reference sequence). This CDR3 is 16 amino acids long.

The table lists this clonotype with many counts. The genes are TRBV20-1 and TRBJ1-2; 10 bases are a match to TRBD1. Per germline, CDR1 DFQATT and CDR2 SNEGSKA (reference sequence). The V and J ends lost 6 bases and 6 bases, in that order; junction bases with no gene match: 7. The CDR3 extends over 13 amino acids. CDR3: CSAPRDRGDGYTF. Written as DNA, the CDR3 is TGCAGTGCACCGAGGGACAGGGGCGATGGCTACACCTTC.

This clonotype was seen many times. The rearrangement uses TRBV5-1 and TRBJ2-7; unclear D gene. CDR3 length equals 15 residues. From germline, CDR1 is SGHRS and CDR2 YFSETQ. V gave up 0 bases and J gave up 0 bases, with 10 bases separating them. CDR3 amino acids: CASSLAPDSSYEQYF. Written as DNA, the CDR3 is TGCGCCAGCAGCTTGGCGCCGGATTCCTCCTACGAGCAGTACTTC.

This clonotype was seen a handful of times. This rearrangement joins TRBV9 to TRBJ2-5; 10 bases map to TRBD1. This CDR3 has 18 amino acids. Per the germline V gene, CDR1 is SGDLS and CDR2 is YYNGEE. V lost 0 bases, J lost 4 bases, and 12 bases stayed unmatched. The CDR3 here is CASSVVPGGQGVRETQYF. The CDR3 DNA sequence: TGTGCCAGCAGCGTAGTACCTGGAGGACAGGGGGTTCGAGAGACCCAGTACTTC.

This clonotype was seen a few times. A much larger clone lies a single base off, so this may be a read error. V gene TRBV30 combines with J gene TRBJ1-4; D is undetermined. This CDR3 contains 13 residues. Per germline, CDR1 GTSNPN and CDR2 SVGIG (reference sequence). CDR3 nucleotides: TGTGCCTGGAGTCGGACGAGTGGTGAAGAACTGTTTTTT. It specifies CAWSRTSGEELFF.

This clonotype was detected many times. This rearrangement joins TRBV20-1 to TRBJ2-5, with 8 bases matching TRBD2. Trimming at V came to 1 base and at J to 4 bases, leaving 8 bases not matched to a gene. Germline CDR1 reads DFQATT; CDR2 reads SNEGSKA (reference sequence). The CDR3 totals 15 residues. CDR3 nucleotides: TGCAGTGCTAGAGTGCCGGGAGGGCCGGGAGAGACCCAGTACTTC. This gives the protein CSARVPGGPGETQYF.

V is TRBV25-1 and J is TRBJ1-5; 7 nucleotides line up with TRBD1. V lost 3 bases, J lost 2 bases, and 7 bases stayed unmatched. The V gene's germline CDR1 is MGHDK and CDR2 SYGVNS. This CDR3 has 16 amino acids. CDR3 in amino acids: CASSENEGGGNQPQHF. For the CDR3, the DNA is TGTGCCAGCAGTGAGAATGAAGGGGGCGGCAATCAGCCCCAGCATTTT.

Only a few counts were recorded for this clonotype. V usage is TRBV5-4 and J usage is TRBJ1-1; weak D call: TRBD1 (6 bases). The CDR3 runs to 15 residues. Deletions cut 0 bases from V and 4 bases from J, with 13 bases between. Germline loops: CDR1 SGHNT, CDR2 YYREEE (reference sequence). The CDR3 is CASSLAGQGLTEAFF. CDR3 bases: TGTGCCAGCAGCTTGGCCGGGCAGGGGCTCACTGAAGCTTTCTTT.

This clonotype was seen at least ten times. J is TRBJ2-5 and V is TRBV5-1, with 11 bases matching TRBD2. CDR3 length: 14 residues. The J segment lost 6 bases and the V segment lost 3 bases, leaving 4 bases of the junction unmatched. CDR1 and CDR2 from the germline V gene are SGHRS and YFSETQ. Written as DNA, the CDR3 is TGCGCCAGCAGCTCCGGGACTAGCGGACAGACCCAGTACTTC. It specifies CASSSGTSGQTQYF. The full variable domain, with the rest looked up from reference TRBV5-1 and TRBJ2-5, is KAGVTQTPRYLIKTRGQQVTLSCSPISGHRSVSWYQQTPGQGLQFLFEYFSETQRNKGNFPGRFSGRQFSNSRSEMNVSTLELGDSALYLCASSSGTSGQTQYFGPGTRLLVL.

This clonotype was counted at least ten times. The chain joins TRBV27 to TRBJ1-2; D gene ambiguous. The CDR3 extends over 13 amino acids. The V end was cut by 8 bases, the J end by 2 bases, with 12 bases between. Germline V gives CDR1 MNHEY, CDR2 SMNVEV (reference sequence). The CDR3 sequence: CASGRDLNYGYTF. CDR3 in DNA: TGTGCCAGCGGTAGAGACCTAAACTATGGCTACACCTTC.

This clonotype was seen ten or more times. This chain uses TRBV29-1 with TRBJ2-1; D remains ambiguous. This CDR3 spans 14 amino acids. The V end lost 4 bases, the J end lost 3 bases, and 13 bases lay between the germline ends. Germline V gives CDR1 SQVTM, CDR2 ANQGSEA. The CDR3 nucleotides are TGCAGCGTTGTAGGCTACCCCTACTACAATGAGCAGTTCTTC. This codes for CSVVGYPYYNEQFF.

In this sample, this clonotype turned up many times. The rearrangement joins TRBV6-1 to TRBJ2-7; 8 bases agree with TRBD2. Germline CDR1 and CDR2: MNHNS and SASEGT. Trimming took 6 bases from V and 2 from J; bases not matched to a gene: 9. CDR3 length: 15 amino acids. The DNA for the CDR3 is TGTGCCAGCAGCTCCCAGGTAGCGGGGACCTACGAGCAGTACTTC. This encodes CASSSQVAGTYEQYF.

This clonotype was seen many times. The chain links TRBV6-1 to TRBJ1-1; weak D call: TRBD1 (5 bases). The CDR3 totals 11 residues. V lost 5 bases, J lost 11 bases, and 12 bases lay in between. Germline CDR1 and CDR2: MNHNS and SASEGT. CDR3 protein: CASSSRGDAFF. CDR3 nucleotide sequence: TGTGCCAGCAGTTCCCGCGGGGACGCTTTCTTT.